This TCR beta chain is from a study of shared clonotypes between healthy human individuals. Assay: immunoSEQ multiplex PCR; the TCRdb copy retains only in-frame clones and omits some. The data contain some 2 million clones, 85% to 95% of them singletons. The CDR3 totals 15 residues. Germline CDR1 is SGHNT and CDR2 is YENEEA. V lost 0 bases, J lost 5 bases, and 13 bases lay in between. This clonotype was sampled from a man in his late teens or twenties in good health. The chain links TRBV11-3 to TRBJ2-5; possibly TRBD1 for D (5 bases). Source material: naive CD4+ T cells sorted from blood. Subset noted: CD45RA+ positively selected. The CDR3 DNA is TGTGCCAGCAGCTTAGATCGGAAGGGGCGGGAGACCCAGTACTTC. It codes for CASSLDRKGRETQYF.